The 16 T cell receptor beta chains listed next were all sequenced from one sample in a study of identical twins (dated by TCRdb to the mid-2010s). The method was 5' RACE. The sample was run on an Illumina HiSeq 2000. TCRdb itself trimmed the public reads at Q25 with fastp, ran MiXCR and retained productive beta chains. For every CDR3 protein sequence, its rows merge into one entry that carries the most common genes and DNA. The sample table records roughly 500,000 distinct CDR3 sequences; around 20% of these occur just once. The top ten clones comprise about 0.99% of the sample. Another study also made use of these data, one on T cells expressing NK-cell markers.

The source material was CD4+ T cells sorted from blood. The receptors were sampled from a woman aged 18-29 years in good health.

J is TRBJ1-1 and V is TRBV20-1; 9 bases match TRBD1. Trimming removed 0 bases from V and 8 bases from J; junction bases left unmatched: 10. The CDR3 length is 15 residues. Germline V gene sequence: CDR1 DFQATT, CDR2 SNEGSKA (reference sequence). The CDR3 DNA reads as TGCAGTGCTAGAGATCCGGACAGGGGCCTAACCGAAGCTTTCTTT. This codes for CSARDPDRGLTEAFF.

This chain links TRBV9 with TRBJ2-5, with 7 bases fitting TRBD2. This CDR3 is 13 amino acids long. V shed 1 base and J 5 bases; nucleotides not matched to a gene: 2. Looked up from germline, CDR1 is SGDLS and CDR2 is YYNGEE. Here the CDR3 DNA reads TGTGCCAGCAGCGTAAACGGGGGGGAGACCCAGTACTTC. This gives the protein CASSVNGGETQYF.

The V call is TRBV7-9, the J call TRBJ1-2; no reliable D call. V lost 3 bases, J lost 8 bases, and 10 bases lay in between. Germline loops: CDR1 SEHNR, CDR2 FQNEAQ (reference sequence). There are 12 residues in the CDR3. The CDR3 reads CASSFEAGGYTF. For the CDR3, the DNA is TGTGCCAGCAGCTTCGAGGCGGGGGGCTACACCTTC.

In this sample, this clonotype turned up a few times. V and J are TRBV20-1 and TRBJ1-5; D gene ambiguous. CDR1 is DFQATT and CDR2 is SNEGSKA in the germline V gene (reference sequence). The V end lost 3 bases, the J end lost 0 bases, and 9 bases lay between the germline ends. This CDR3 contains 14 residues. This CDR3 is CSASLAVSNQPQHF. CDR3 sequence (DNA): TGCAGTGCTAGCCTGGCGGTTAGCAATCAGCCCCAGCATTTT.

In this sample, this clonotype turned up a few times. The chain joins TRBV7-2 to TRBJ2-5, with 7 bases fitting TRBD2. V dropped 1 base and J dropped 0; count of bases not matched to a gene: 5. The CDR3 extends over 16 amino acids. Germline V gene sequence: CDR1 SGHTA, CDR2 FQGNSA. The CDR3 reads CASSLGYGGYQETQYF. The CDR3 DNA is TGTGCCAGCAGCTTAGGGTACGGGGGGTACCAAGAGACCCAGTACTTC. The full variable domain, completed using reference TRBV7-2 and TRBJ2-5, is GAGVSQSPSNKVTEKGKDVELRCDPISGHTALYWYRQSLGQGLEFLIYFQGNSAPDKSGLPSDRFSAERTGGSVSTLTIQRTQQEDSAVYLCASSLGYGGYQETQYFGPGTRLLVL.

The chain has TRBV5-1 and TRBJ2-3, with TRBD2 identical over 11 bases. The CDR3 extends over 16 amino acids. Trimming took 4 bases from V and 4 from J; bases not matched to a gene: 8. Looked up from germline, CDR1 is SGHRS and CDR2 is YFSETQ. The DNA of the CDR3 is TGCGCCAGCAGCAATAGCGGGAGGGGGGGCCCAGATACGCAGTATTTT. This sequence encodes CASSNSGRGGPDTQYF.

This clonotype was observed a single time. The gene calls are TRBV5-1 and TRBJ2-3, with TRBD1 matching over 7 bases. The CDR3 is 15 residues long. V shed 5 bases and J 6 bases; nucleotides not matched to a gene: 12. Looked up from germline, CDR1 is SGHRS and CDR2 is YFSETQ. CDR3 nucleotide sequence: TGCGCCAGCAGAACCGGGACAGTCTTTAGGGATACGCAGTATTTT. Protein product: CASRTGTVFRDTQYF.

The chain couples TRBV6-5 to TRBJ2-3; no clear D gene. This CDR3 region has 15 residues. Trimming pared 4 bases from V and 0 bases from J, leaving 11 bases between. Germline assignment: CDR1 MNHEY and CDR2 SVGAGI. The CDR3 nucleotides are TGTGCCAGCAGTTTCAGCGACGGGAGCACAGATACGCAGTATTTT. This translates into CASSFSDGSTDTQYF.

V and J are TRBV19 and TRBJ1-4; a weak D match, TRBD1 (5 bases). Looked up from germline, CDR1 is LNHDA and CDR2 is SQIVND (reference sequence). This CDR3 has 15 amino acids. V was trimmed by 5 bases and J by 3 bases, leaving 13 bases between them. CDR3 DNA sequence: TGTGCCAGTAGTCTCCAGGGTTCTCCTAATGAAAAACTGTTTTTT. This encodes CASSLQGSPNEKLFF.

The V call is TRBV20-1, the J call TRBJ1-1, with TRBD1 as a possible D gene (6 bases). The germline V gene has CDR1 DFQATT and CDR2 SNEGSKA (reference sequence). V was cut by 8 bases and J by 6 bases, with 16 bases left in between. The CDR3 totals 12 residues. CDR3 amino acids: CSPKAGDAEAFF. The CDR3 nucleotides are TGCAGTCCCAAGGCAGGGGACGCTGAAGCTTTCTTT.

This rearrangement joins TRBV2 to TRBJ2-3; 7 bases map to TRBD1. Unmatched junction bases numbered 5, after V lost 6 bases and J lost 2 bases. This CDR3 contains 14 residues. The germline gives CDR1 SNHLY, CDR2 FYNNEI. The CDR3, as DNA: TGTGCCAGCAGCTCACAGGGGTCCACAGATACGCAGTATTTT. Encoded protein: CASSSQGSTDTQYF.

CDR3 nucleotides: TGTGCCAGCAGTTCGGCAGAACCTAATTCACCCCTCCACTTT. Protein product: CASSSAEPNSPLHF. This rearrangement joins TRBV6-5 to TRBJ1-6; D not resolved. Between the trimmed V and J ends, which lost 4 bases and 6 bases, there was a span of 10 bases. The CDR3 is 14 residues long. From germline, CDR1 is MNHEY and CDR2 SVGAGI.

The sample holds a few counts of this clonotype. This rearrangement joins TRBV11-2 to TRBJ2-7; D may be TRBD1 (6 bases). Looked up from germline, CDR1 is SGHAT and CDR2 is FQNNGV. V was pared by 6 bases and J by 5 bases, with 17 bases between. CDR3 length: 14 amino acids. The CDR3 nucleotides are TGTGCCAGCAGGGGACCAGGGGTAATTAACGAGCAGTACTTC. Translating it yields CASRGPGVINEQYF.

This sequence joins TRBV11-2 and TRBJ2-2; D is undetermined. The CDR3 contains 15 residues. Germline CDR1 is SGHAT and CDR2 is FQNNGV. V was trimmed by 3 bases and J by 6 bases, leaving 14 bases between them. The CDR3 loop reads CASSLRSFTAGELFF. Written as DNA, the CDR3 is TGTGCCAGCAGCTTGAGGTCCTTTACAGCCGGGGAGCTGTTTTTT.

The chain employs TRBV6-6 and TRBJ1-5, with TRBD1 as a possible D gene (5 bases). The ends were cut back, 0 bases at V and 7 bases at J, with 7 bases in the middle. The germline V gene encodes CDR1 MNHNY and CDR2 SVGAGI (reference sequence). The CDR3 consists of 13 residues. This CDR3 reads CASSYSPGQPQHF. In DNA form, the CDR3 reads TGTGCCAGCAGTTACTCCCCAGGGCAGCCCCAGCATTTT.

The J gene is TRBJ2-1, the V gene TRBV7-6; the D is unclear. Germline CDR1 SGHVS, CDR2 FNYEAQ. V was pared by 2 bases and J by 0 bases, with 11 bases between. This CDR3 has 16 residues. CDR3 sequence: CASSLMFRSSYNEQFF. The CDR3 nucleotides read TGTGCCAGCAGCTTAATGTTTAGGAGCTCCTACAATGAGCAGTTCTTC.